These T cell receptor beta chains were read from a single sample in a study of blood T cell repertoires in COVID-19. Sequenced by immunoSEQ multiplex PCR; TCRdb stores in-frame clones only, minus some. The table lists roughly 110,000 clones, around 88% of them singletons. The material sequenced was peripheral blood. These receptors were taken from a man aged 50-60 years with active or convalescent COVID-19. CDR3s leave out the opening cysteine and the closing phenylalanine or tryptophan. Fields, in order: D gene, V gene, J gene, CDR3 protein. D genes are given only for firm matches.

D: TRBD2
V: TRBV4-3
J: TRBJ2-1
CDR3: ASSQGYVRGLAYNEQF

D: NA
V: TRBV5-8
J: TRBJ1-4
CDR3: ASSLPGDNEKLF

D: NA
V: TRBV6-5
J: TRBJ1-5
CDR3: ASRGNQGSNQPQH

D: NA
V: TRBV28
J: TRBJ1-2
CDR3: ASSSPRGGSNYGYT

D: NA
V: TRBV3-1/TRBV3-2
J: TRBJ2-7
CDR3: ASSQDVDEQY

D: NA
V: TRBV7-9
J: TRBJ1-1
CDR3: ASSFSVSEAF

D: NA
V: TRBV29-1
J: TRBJ1-2
CDR3: SALEERFDYGYT

D: NA
V: TRBV2
J: TRBJ2-5
CDR3: ASSEVRETQY

D: TRBD1
V: TRBV6-5
J: TRBJ1-4
CDR3: ASSSQGATNEKLF

D: NA
V: TRBV10-3
J: TRBJ2-1
CDR3: AISANQREQF

D: TRBD2
V: TRBV10-3
J: TRBJ2-2
CDR3: AISGTSGNTGELF

D: NA
V: TRBV27
J: TRBJ2-1
CDR3: ASRGGTPSSYNEQF

D: NA
V: TRBV6-1
J: TRBJ1-4
CDR3: ASSSGYGVNEKLF

D: TRBD1
V: TRBV10-3
J: TRBJ2-7
CDR3: AISESIVLGDRVYEQY

D: NA
V: TRBV2
J: TRBJ2-3
CDR3: ARGGPGGSTDTQY

D: TRBD2
V: TRBV6-5
J: TRBJ2-7
CDR3: ATLTLTSGRREQY

D: NA
V: TRBV4-1
J: TRBJ1-2
CDR3: ASSQDPNGGRLYGYT

D: TRBD2
V: TRBV6-5
J: TRBJ2-1
CDR3: ASSPTGGQYNEQF

D: TRBD1
V: TRBV6-5
J: TRBJ2-4
CDR3: ASSYSGQGARNIQY

D: TRBD2
V: TRBV7-6
J: TRBJ2-1
CDR3: ASSGTSVSEQF

D: NA
V: TRBV5-5
J: TRBJ2-1
CDR3: ASSHRAEQF

D: NA
V: TRBV12-5
J: TRBJ1-1
CDR3: ASGYREGGEAF

D: TRBD1
V: TRBV7-9
J: TRBJ1-2
CDR3: ASSIAGQGRGYT

D: NA
V: TRBV9
J: TRBJ1-3
CDR3: ASSESIGVTAGNTIY

D: NA
V: TRBV7-2
J: TRBJ2-1
CDR3: ASSLGGSNYNEQF

D: TRBD1
V: TRBV29-1
J: TRBJ1-2
CDR3: SVGPHRGYGYT

D: NA
V: TRBV6-5
J: TRBJ1-3
CDR3: ASSYLASDRNTIY

D: NA
V: TRBV15
J: TRBJ1-2
CDR3: ATSRDSGVSYGYT

D: NA
V: TRBV7-2
J: TRBJ1-3
CDR3: ASSFQGYSGNTIY

D: TRBD1
V: TRBV27
J: TRBJ1-6
CDR3: ASSLIQGGTSPLH

D: NA
V: TRBV7-6
J: TRBJ2-7
CDR3: ASSQTGIYYEQY

D: TRBD2
V: TRBV5-1
J: TRBJ2-7
CDR3: ASSDPSGSFYEQY

D: TRBD2
V: TRBV2
J: TRBJ2-3
CDR3: ASKLLAGGGDTQY

D: NA
V: TRBV3-1/TRBV3-2
J: TRBJ1-3
CDR3: ASSQESGNTIY

D: TRBD1
V: TRBV9
J: TRBJ1-5
CDR3: ASSVGAGPGGNNQPQH

D: TRBD1
V: TRBV7-9
J: TRBJ1-1
CDR3: ASSLTGGTEAF

D: NA
V: TRBV10-3
J: TRBJ2-2
CDR3: AISGHRSDTGELF

D: TRBD2
V: TRBV6-4
J: TRBJ2-2
CDR3: ASRTSSGSSGELF

D: TRBD1
V: TRBV5-1
J: TRBJ1-4
CDR3: ASSFGQAATNEKLF

D: NA
V: TRBV14
J: TRBJ2-1
CDR3: ASSRRRDGYYNEQF

D: NA
V: TRBV29-1
J: TRBJ2-7
CDR3: SVEGAGYEQY

D: NA
V: TRBV19
J: TRBJ2-7
CDR3: ASSTSRGKSSYEQY

D: TRBD1
V: TRBV24-1
J: TRBJ2-7
CDR3: ATSDPGQVRGEQY

D: NA
V: TRBV7-2
J: TRBJ1-1
CDR3: ASTPGQLNTEAF

D: NA
V: TRBV9
J: TRBJ2-2
CDR3: ASSVYGANTGELF

D: TRBD1
V: TRBV27
J: TRBJ2-7
CDR3: ASSKEYRGKNEQY

D: TRBD2
V: TRBV6-2/TRBV6-3
J: TRBJ2-7
CDR3: ASSYTGLAGGRYEQY

D: TRBD1
V: TRBV5-1
J: TRBJ1-2
CDR3: ASSLATGGGGYT

D: TRBD1
V: TRBV5-1
J: TRBJ1-3
CDR3: ASSLEAGGLSGNTIY

D: TRBD2
V: TRBV7-6
J: TRBJ2-5
CDR3: ASSLSLKVRREEEPQY

D: TRBD2
V: TRBV11-2
J: TRBJ2-1
CDR3: ASSHTSAPAQF

D: TRBD1
V: TRBV10-3
J: TRBJ2-2
CDR3: ATRQGAGELF

D: NA
V: TRBV29-1
J: TRBJ2-1
CDR3: SVEDGKQF

D: TRBD1
V: TRBV28
J: TRBJ1-2
CDR3: ASSYQGVRGYT

D: NA
V: TRBV6-2/TRBV6-3
J: TRBJ2-7
CDR3: ASSYSREQY

D: TRBD1
V: TRBV6-2/TRBV6-3
J: TRBJ1-2
CDR3: ASSPTGGLGYT

D: TRBD1
V: TRBV28
J: TRBJ2-7
CDR3: ASWDSNYEQY